The 22 T cell receptor beta chains presented below share a single source sample, sequenced in a study of blood T cell repertoires in COVID-19. Clones were sequenced by immunoSEQ multiplex PCR, and TCRdb holds only the in-frame ones, with some missing. The data hold roughly 220,000 clones, with around 87% observed a single time. Sequenced material: peripheral blood. Every receptor here comes from a woman aged 50 to 65 with COVID-19, enrolled during active disease.

CDR3 region: CASEGGSLGGYTF. In nucleotides, the CDR3 is TGTGCCAGCGAAGGGGGCTCCTTAGGCGGCTACACCTTC. The V call is TRBV6-5, the J call TRBJ1-2; 7 nucleotides align to TRBD1. V was pared by 8 bases and J by 8 bases, with 11 bases of the junction left unmatched. The germline V gene encodes CDR1 MNHEY and CDR2 SVGAGI. This CDR3 has 13 residues.

The CDR3 bases are TGTGCCAGCAGCAAGAGGACTAGCGGGTTCTACGACAATGAGCAGTTCTTC. Translating gives CASSKRTSGFYDNEQFF. This chain connects TRBV5-6 to TRBJ2-1, with 11 bases fitting TRBD2. This CDR3 spans 17 amino acids. V dropped 4 bases and J dropped 5; count of bases not matched to a gene: 11. Looked up from germline, CDR1 is SGHDT and CDR2 is YYEEEE.

The chain joins TRBV2 to TRBJ1-2; TRBD1 might be the D (6 bases). The CDR3 runs 12 residues. Germline lookup yields CDR1 SNHLY and CDR2 FYNNEI. Trimming stripped 5 bases from V and 6 bases from J, with 10 bases between. The CDR3 bases are TGTGCCAGCAGTTGGACAGTAGATGGCTACACCTTC. Its translation: CASSWTVDGYTF.

The V call is TRBV14, the J call TRBJ2-4, with 7 nucleotides matching TRBD1. The germline CDR1 and CDR2 sequences are SGHDN and FVKESK. The CDR3 loop spans 16 amino acids. Trimming took 4 bases from V and 0 from J; bases not matched to a gene: 6. For the CDR3, the DNA is TGTGCCAGCAGCCGCTGGGACAGACTAGCCAAAAACATTCAGTACTTC. Amino acid sequence: CASSRWDRLAKNIQYF.

V usage is TRBV7-2 and J usage is TRBJ2-6, with 8 bases lining up with TRBD1. The length of the CDR3 is 19 residues. V shed 2 bases and J 0 bases; nucleotides not matched to a gene: 9. Germline V gene lookup returns CDR1 SGHTA and CDR2 FQGNSA. The CDR3 DNA is TGTGCCAGCAGCTTATCCCAGGGACAGGTGTTCTCTGGGGCCAACGTCCTGACTTTC. It codes for CASSLSQGQVFSGANVLTF.

V usage is TRBV6-2 or TRBV6-3 and J usage is TRBJ1-2, with D possibly matching TRBD1 (6 bases). The CDR3 spans 13 residues. Per germline, CDR1 MNHEY and CDR2 SVGEGT. The V gene lost 5 bases and the J gene lost 7 bases, with 14 bases spanning the gap. DNA of the CDR3: TGTGCCAGCAGTATCAGGGGAAAGGGTGGCTACACCTTC. This gives the protein CASSIRGKGGYTF.

The CDR3 loop is CASSSPDRLGYGYTF. CDR3 nucleotide sequence: TGTGCCAGCAGCTCGCCCGACAGGCTTGGGTATGGCTACACCTTC. J is TRBJ1-2 and V is TRBV7-2; D may be TRBD1 (6 bases). The CDR3 is made up of 15 amino acids. CDR1 and CDR2 from the germline V gene are SGHTA and FQGNSA. The ends were cut back, 4 bases at V and 5 bases at J, with 17 bases in the middle.

The chain joins TRBV4-1 to TRBJ1-5; D gene unclear. Between the trimmed V and J ends, which lost 0 bases and 3 bases, there was a span of 15 bases. Germline V gene sequence: CDR1 MGHRA, CDR2 YSYEKL. The CDR3 length is 17 residues. This CDR3 reads CASSQDQRGYPNQPQHF. The CDR3 nucleotides are TGCGCCAGCAGCCAAGATCAGAGAGGGTACCCCAATCAGCCCCAGCATTTT.

The chain carries TRBV5-8 and TRBJ1-5; TRBD1 is a possible D gene (5 bases). In germline, CDR1 is SGHTS, CDR2 YDEGEE. V was clipped by 4 bases and J by 2 bases, with 16 bases between them. The CDR3 loop spans 16 amino acids. This CDR3 is CASSSRQFQGNQPQHF. CDR3 nucleotide sequence: TGTGCCAGCAGCAGTCGACAGTTTCAGGGCAATCAGCCCCAGCATTTT.

The CDR3 reads CASYHLSRSSYEQYF. The CDR3 nucleotides read TGTGCCAGTTACCACCTCTCGAGGAGCTCCTACGAGCAGTACTTC. The chain joins TRBV19 to TRBJ2-7; no clear D gene. Trimming took 8 bases from V and 0 from J, leaving 17 bases between them. Germline V CDR1 and CDR2: LNHDA, SQIVND (reference sequence). The CDR3 is made up of 15 amino acids.

V usage is TRBV6-5 and J usage is TRBJ1-2; TRBD1 aligns across 9 bases. Germline trimming cut 2 bases from V and 5 bases from J; bases unmatched to any gene: 6. CDR3 length equals 15 residues. Per the germline V gene, CDR1 is MNHEY and CDR2 is SVGAGI. In DNA form, the CDR3 reads TGTGCCAGCAGTTACCGGACAGGGGAGGGTTATGGCTACACCTTC. Amino acids: CASSYRTGEGYGYTF.

This clone showed up just a few times. The rearrangement joins TRBV30 to TRBJ1-1; D call uncertain. Germline assignment: CDR1 GTSNPN and CDR2 SVGIG (reference sequence). With 1 base removed from V and 6 bases from J, the gap between germline ends came to 18 bases. The CDR3 loop spans 15 amino acids. Written as DNA, the CDR3 is TGTGCCTGGAGTGGGGGTTGGAGGGTTGGAGCTGAAGCTTTCTTT. This codes for CAWSGGWRVGAEAFF.

The chain links TRBV6-5 to TRBJ1-2; no reliable D call. CDR1 MNHEY and CDR2 SVGAGI come from the germline V gene. V was trimmed by 6 bases and J by 5 bases, leaving 10 bases between them. The CDR3 runs 12 residues. The CDR3 region is CASSPPGYGYTF. CDR3 bases: TGTGCCAGCAGCCCCCCGGGGTATGGCTACACCTTC.

The V gene is TRBV6-4, the J gene TRBJ2-7; the D gene is possibly TRBD1 (6 bases). V was shortened by 4 bases and J by 2 bases, with 15 bases between the two germline ends. The length of the CDR3 is 15 residues. Germline CDR1 is MRHNA and CDR2 is SNTAGT. CDR3 coding DNA: TGTGCCAGCAGTGCCGACAGGCAGGGAACCTACGAGCAGTACGTC. This codes for CASSADRQGTYEQYV.

The genes are TRBV29-1 and TRBJ2-2; TRBD2 is a possible D gene (6 bases). This CDR3 has 13 residues. Per the germline V gene, CDR1 is SQVTM and CDR2 is ANQGSEA. Deletions cut 6 bases from V and 3 bases from J, with 11 bases between. The CDR3 protein is CSVLWGDTGELFF. Written as DNA, the CDR3 is TGCAGCGTCCTCTGGGGGGACACCGGGGAGCTGTTTTTT.

Written as DNA, the CDR3 is TGTGCCAGCAGTCGGGAGGGGAGGACCGGGGAGCTGTTTTTT. Amino acids: CASSREGRTGELFF. The chain recombines TRBV6-5 with TRBJ2-2; 8 bases are shared with TRBD2. CDR1 is MNHEY and CDR2 is SVGAGI in the germline V gene. V shed 5 bases, J shed 5 bases, and the junction held 4 bases outside the gene matches. This CDR3 is 14 amino acids long.

A word on this clone: The sample contains more than one DNA sequence encoding this CDR3. The chain has TRBV5-1 and TRBJ1-2, with 7 bases that match TRBD1. Germline loops: CDR1 SGHRS, CDR2 YFSETQ. J gave up 8 bases and V 0 bases, and 4 bases lay outside the gene matches. The CDR3 has 13 residues. The CDR3 sequence: CASSLGQGEGYTF. DNA for the CDR3: TGCGCCAGCAGCTTGGGACAGGGAGAAGGCTACACCTTC.

On this clone itself: The identical CDR3 is also encoded by other nucleotide sequences in the sample. The V and J genes are TRBV7-2 and TRBJ2-7; 7 bases are a match to TRBD2. J gave up 4 bases and V 1 base, and 7 bases lay outside the gene matches. CDR1 and CDR2 from the germline V gene are SGHTA and FQGNSA. The CDR3 totals 15 residues. DNA of the CDR3: TGTGCCAGCAGCTTAGTGGCCAGCGGGGTTTACGAGCAGTACTTC. It specifies CASSLVASGVYEQYF. The whole variable domain, filled in from reference TRBV7-2 and TRBJ2-7, reads GAGVSQSPSNKVTEKGKDVELRCDPISGHTALYWYRQSLGQGLEFLIYFQGNSAPDKSGLPSDRFSAERTGGSVSTLTIQRTQQEDSAVYLCASSLVASGVYEQYFGPGTRLTVT.

This chain joins TRBV7-9 and TRBJ2-1, with a possible D match to TRBD1 (5 bases). Germline V gene data show CDR1 as SEHNR and CDR2 as FQNEAQ (reference sequence). V gave up 5 bases and J gave up 8 bases, with 10 bases separating them. This CDR3 region has 12 residues. CDR3 residues: CASSPQVDEQFF. In DNA form, the CDR3 reads TGTGCCAGCAGCCCACAGGTCGATGAGCAGTTCTTC.

V usage is TRBV6-5 and J usage is TRBJ1-2; TRBD1 matches at 11 bases. The CDR3 has 14 amino acids. V lost 7 bases to trimming and J lost 4 bases; unmatched junction nucleotides: 5. Germline V CDR1 and CDR2: MNHEY, SVGAGI. The CDR3 DNA sequence: TGTGCCAGCAAGGGAGGGACAGGGGGCTATGGCTACACCTTC. It specifies CASKGGTGGYGYTF.

This clone showed up just a few times. The chain couples TRBV28 to TRBJ2-3; D might be TRBD2 (5 bases). The CDR3 has 18 amino acids. V dropped 4 bases and J dropped 0 bases, with 20 bases sitting between them. In germline, CDR1 is MDHEN, CDR2 SYDVKM. CDR3 sequence reads: CASSSSPGGLPSTDTQYF. In DNA, the CDR3 is TGTGCCAGCAGTTCCTCTCCGGGCGGGCTTCCTAGCACAGATACGCAGTATTTT.

Here the CDR3 reads CASSQSRTPGNTIYF. For the CDR3, the DNA is TGCGCCAGCAGCCAATCCCGGACTCCTGGAAACACCATATATTTT. V usage is TRBV4-3 and J usage is TRBJ1-3; D unclear. V was cut by 2 bases and J by 2 bases, with 10 bases left in between. This CDR3 contains 15 residues. Germline V gives CDR1 LGHNA, CDR2 YSLEER.